The following is a TCR beta chain sequence with its context. The PCR had 60 Vbeta and 13 Jbeta primers. Some clones are missing from TCRdb's copy, which holds only in-frame ones; the method was immunoSEQ multiplex PCR. The table lists approximately 100,000 clones. The sample belongs to a study of cytomegalovirus exposure and HLA in healthy donors. It was healthy bone marrow donors who served as donors. This CDR3 has 15 residues. Germline V gene sequence: CDR1 SGHRS, CDR2 YFSETQ. V was clipped by 1 base and J by 14 bases; unmatched bases: 13. The V gene is TRBV5-1, the J gene TRBJ2-1; the match to TRBD1 covers 9 bases. This receptor was obtained from a man aged 50 to 60 in good health and CMV-seropositive. Sequencing input: PBMCs. The CDR3 protein is CASSLPPGQGFSKFF. DNA for the CDR3: TGCGCCAGCAGCTTGCCACCGGGACAGGGTTTTAGTAAGTTCTTC.